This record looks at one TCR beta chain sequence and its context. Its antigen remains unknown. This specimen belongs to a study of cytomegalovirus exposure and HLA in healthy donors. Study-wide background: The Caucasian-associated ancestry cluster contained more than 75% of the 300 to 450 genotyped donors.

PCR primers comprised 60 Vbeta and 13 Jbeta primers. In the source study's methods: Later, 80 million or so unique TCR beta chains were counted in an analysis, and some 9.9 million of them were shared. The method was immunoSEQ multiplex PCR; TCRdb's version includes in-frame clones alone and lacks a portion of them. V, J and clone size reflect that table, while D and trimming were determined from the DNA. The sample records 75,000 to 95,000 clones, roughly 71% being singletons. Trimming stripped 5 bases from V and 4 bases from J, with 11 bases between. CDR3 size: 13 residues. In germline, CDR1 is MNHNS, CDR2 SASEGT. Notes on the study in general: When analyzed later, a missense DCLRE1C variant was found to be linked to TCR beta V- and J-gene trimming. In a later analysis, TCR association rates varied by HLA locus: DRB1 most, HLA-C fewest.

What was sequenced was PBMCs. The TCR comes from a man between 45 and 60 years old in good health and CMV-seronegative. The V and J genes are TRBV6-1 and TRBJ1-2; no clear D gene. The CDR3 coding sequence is TGTGCCAGCAGTCGGGAGGGAATCTATGGCTACACCTTC. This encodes CASSREGIYGYTF.